The text below deals with one T cell receptor beta chain. The CDR3 is 13 residues long. V gave up 6 bases and J gave up 8 bases; unmatched junction bases: 4. This sample stems from a study of blood T cell repertoires in COVID-19. Study details: COVID-19 samples collected from the United States, Italy and Spain covered acute and convalescent phases.

Data came from immunoSEQ multiplex PCR; TCRdb stores just in-frame clones and leaves some out. The table records about 42,000 clones, around 77% of them present only once. This receptor was identified in a woman aged 80 or older with acute or convalescent COVID-19. The chain carries TRBV12-3 or TRBV12-4 and TRBJ1-6; 7 bases map to TRBD1. Sequencing was carried out using peripheral blood. CDR3 nucleotide sequence: TGTGCCAGCAGGAGACAGGGCTATTCACCCCTCCACTTT. It codes for CASRRQGYSPLHF.